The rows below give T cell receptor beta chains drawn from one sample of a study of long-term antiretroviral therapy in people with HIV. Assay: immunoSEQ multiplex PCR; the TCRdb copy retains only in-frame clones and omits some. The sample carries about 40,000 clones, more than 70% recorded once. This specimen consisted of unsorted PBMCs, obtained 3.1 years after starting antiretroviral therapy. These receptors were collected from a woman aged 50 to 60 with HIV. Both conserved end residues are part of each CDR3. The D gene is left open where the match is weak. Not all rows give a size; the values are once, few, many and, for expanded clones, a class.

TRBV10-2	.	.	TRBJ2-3	TGCGCCACATCTCCAGCGGCAGATACGCAGTATTTT	CATSPAADTQYF
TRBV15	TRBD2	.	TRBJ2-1	TGTGCCACCAGCAGAGATTTAGCGGGGGGCCACAATGAGCAGTTCTTC	CATSRDLAGGHNEQFF
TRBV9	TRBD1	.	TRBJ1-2	TGTGCCAGCAGCCCCCCCTTAAGACAGGGGTTGTATGGCTACACCTTC	CASSPPLRQGLYGYTF
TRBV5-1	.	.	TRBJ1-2	TGCGCCAGCAGCTTTTTTGACAGGACCCACGATAAGTATGGCTACACCTTC	CASSFFDRTHDKYGYTF
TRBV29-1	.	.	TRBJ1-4	TGCAGCGTTGAACCCCGGGCAACTAATGAAAAACTGTTTTTT	CSVEPRATNEKLFF
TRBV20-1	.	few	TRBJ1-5	TGCAGTGCTAGACAGGGCAGGGCCCAGCATTTT	CSARQGRAQHF
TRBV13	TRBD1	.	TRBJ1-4	TGTGCCAGCAGCTTAGGACAGGGGGTTCGGGCTAATGAAAAACTGTTTTTT	CASSLGQGVRANEKLFF
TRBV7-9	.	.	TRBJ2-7	TGTGCCAGCAGCTTTAACATGCCCCTCGGCGAGCAGTACTTC	CASSFNMPLGEQYF
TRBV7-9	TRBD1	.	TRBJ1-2	TGTGCCAGCAGCCAGACAGGGAAGAACTATGGCTACACCTTC	CASSQTGKNYGYTF
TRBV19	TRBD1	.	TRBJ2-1	TGTGCCAGTACCGAAAGGGGGACAGGCCGATTAAATGAGCAGTTCTTC	CASTERGTGRLNEQFF
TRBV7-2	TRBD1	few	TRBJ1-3	TGTGCCAGCAGCTCCCAGACAGGGTTTAACGGAAACACCATATATTTT	CASSSQTGFNGNTIYF
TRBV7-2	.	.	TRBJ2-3	TGTGCCAGCAGCTTAGCCGTCCGTTCTACGCAGTATTTT	CASSLAVRSTQYF
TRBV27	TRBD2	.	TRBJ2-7	TGTGCCAGCTTAGGCGACGGGGGGAACGAGCAGTACTTC	CASLGDGGNEQYF
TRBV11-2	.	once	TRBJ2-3	TGTGCCAGCAGCTTACTAGCTTTAGCAGATACGCAGTATTTT	CASSLLALADTQYF
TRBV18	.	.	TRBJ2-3	TGTGCCAGCTCACCAACCCCCAGCACAGATACGCAGTATTTT	CASSPTPSTDTQYF
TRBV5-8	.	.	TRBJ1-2	TGTGCCAGCATCCAGAGAGACAGAAGCTATGGCTACACCTTC	CASIQRDRSYGYTF